This TCR beta chain is drawn from a study of T-cell memory formation after mild COVID-19. Broader study findings: In pre-infection memory, a portion of responding clones appeared, which suggested that cross-reactive memory joined.

CDR3 size: 14 residues. Trimming took off 3 bases at V and 0 bases at J, with 8 bases between the two ends. Via MiXCR, TCRdb re-called the 5' RACE reads, giving one row per CDR3 protein. The data show about 270,000 distinct CDR3 sequences, approximately 19% seen once. Worth noting for this clonotype: Antigen specificity is unknown.

The sequencing sample was made of PBMCs or a T cell subset sorted from them (not recorded which). This sequence originates from a man between 18 and 29 years old who had mild COVID-19 (a few samples of this study predate the infection). Cell type and time point are not known. The chain recombines TRBV12-3 or TRBV12-4 with TRBJ1-1, with D possibly TRBD1 on 5 matching bases. The CDR3 reads CASSFGGMNTEAFF. The DNA of the CDR3 is TGTGCCAGCAGTTTTGGGGGGATGAACACTGAAGCTTTCTTT.